Listed below are T cell receptor beta chains from one sample, sequenced in a study of T-cell memory formation after mild COVID-19. TCRdb reanalysed the 5' RACE reads using MiXCR and keeps one entry per CDR3 protein. The sample yields 250,000 to 400,000 distinct CDR3 sequences, about 13% seen once. Material: PBMCs or a T cell subset sorted from them (not recorded which). Every receptor here comes from a man younger than 30 who had mild COVID-19 (a few samples of this study predate the infection). Cell type and time point are not known. Both conserved end residues are part of each CDR3. Fields, in order: J gene, CDR3 length, V gene, clone size, D gene, CDR3 protein, CDR3 DNA. A D gene is named only where the DNA matches it firmly. Some rows have no size entry. The others give once, few or many, or a class for an expanded clone.

J gene: TRBJ2-3; CDR3 length: 17; V gene: TRBV5-1; clone size: many; D gene: TRBD2; CDR3 protein: CASSFSYAGGNTDTQYF; CDR3 DNA: TGCGCCAGCAGCTTCTCCTATGCGGGGGGAAATACAGATACGCAGTATTTT
J gene: TRBJ2-7; CDR3 length: 13; V gene: TRBV11-3; clone size: NA; D gene: NA; CDR3 protein: CASSFGTTYEQYF; CDR3 DNA: TGTGCCAGCAGCTTCGGGACGACCTACGAGCAGTACTTC
J gene: TRBJ2-3; CDR3 length: 16; V gene: TRBV7-2; clone size: NA; D gene: TRBD2; CDR3 protein: CASSSGTSGALDTQYF; CDR3 DNA: TGTGCCAGCAGCTCCGGGACTAGCGGGGCGCTGGATACGCAGTATTTT
J gene: TRBJ2-7; CDR3 length: 14; V gene: TRBV7-9; clone size: NA; D gene: TRBD1; CDR3 protein: CASSSKQGSYEQYF; CDR3 DNA: TGTGCCAGCAGCTCAAAACAGGGGTCCTACGAGCAGTACTTC
J gene: TRBJ1-4; CDR3 length: 16; V gene: TRBV6-4; clone size: NA; D gene: NA; CDR3 protein: CATNNRDRTSNEKLFF; CDR3 DNA: TGTGCCACCAACAATAGGGACCGGACTTCTAATGAAAAACTGTTTTTT
J gene: TRBJ2-7; CDR3 length: 15; V gene: TRBV7-9; clone size: few; D gene: NA; CDR3 protein: CASSFGTSVSYEQYF; CDR3 DNA: TGTGCCAGCAGCTTTGGGACATCCGTCTCCTACGAGCAGTACTTC
J gene: TRBJ2-5; CDR3 length: 15; V gene: TRBV7-9; clone size: few; D gene: NA; CDR3 protein: CASSQQRREQETQYF; CDR3 DNA: TGTGCCAGCAGCCAACAGAGGCGAGAACAAGAGACCCAGTACTTC
J gene: TRBJ2-1; CDR3 length: 15; V gene: TRBV12-3/TRBV12-4; clone size: many; D gene: TRBD2; CDR3 protein: CASRSGTSGANEQFF; CDR3 DNA: TGTGCCAGCAGGTCCGGGACTAGCGGGGCCAATGAGCAGTTCTTC
J gene: TRBJ1-5; CDR3 length: 13; V gene: TRBV30; clone size: NA; D gene: NA; CDR3 protein: CAWGETGNQPQHF; CDR3 DNA: TGTGCCTGGGGAGAGACGGGGAATCAGCCCCAGCATTTT
J gene: TRBJ2-1; CDR3 length: 12; V gene: TRBV5-1; clone size: NA; D gene: NA; CDR3 protein: CASSAQANEQFF; CDR3 DNA: TGCGCCAGCAGCGCCCAGGCGAATGAGCAGTTCTTC
J gene: TRBJ1-1; CDR3 length: 15; V gene: TRBV4-3; clone size: few; D gene: TRBD1; CDR3 protein: CASSPDRGENTEAFF; CDR3 DNA: TGCGCCAGCAGCCCCGACAGGGGAGAGAACACTGAAGCTTTCTTT